Described below is a single T cell receptor beta chain sequence and its context. Its antigen is still unknown. Base qualities are not at hand, and no much larger clone is one base apart. This specimen comes from a study of blood T cell repertoires in COVID-19 (dated by TCRdb to 2019 to 2021). Background for the entire study: Samples covering the acute and convalescent phases of COVID-19 were provided by collaborators in the United States, Italy and Spain. The prospective study material was composed of cDNA or gDNA derived from T cells, B-cell-depleted T cells, or PBMCs. Samples were obtained from the ongoing ImmuneRACE study (first 160 participants) and from over a thousand subjects provided by 6 global collaborators. Deeply sampled blood TCRbeta repertoires from subjects exposed to, actively infected with, or recovered from COVID-19 were included in the dataset. The repertoires were released in a freely available public database intended as a resource for research on the immune response to SARS-CoV-2. HLA class I and class II types, where available, came from metadata supplied by the sample provider rather than from assay-based typing. The sample metadata nearly always contained a de-identified subject ID, COVID-19 status, age in years and sex.

Each collaborating institution followed its own protocols to collect whole blood in K2EDTA tubes. For TCRbeta analysis, collaborator samples were shipped as frozen whole blood, as isolated PBMCs, or as DNA extracted from either sample type. CDR1 and CDR2 (SGHDT, YYEEEE) derive from the germline V gene. Counted from cysteine to phenylalanine, this CDR3 has 15 amino acids. The DNA shown is the 45-base CDR3, in frame from base 1. V ends up 0 bases short and J 10 bases short, with an unmatched junction base count of 4. The immunoSEQ Assay, a bias-controlled multiplex PCR, was used to amplify TCRbeta CDR3 regions from genomic DNA. As for how the authors treated the data: The number of nucleated cells in each sample was estimated by amplification of reference gene primers within the assay. Sequence reads were collapsed and filtered to measure the absolute abundance of every unique TCRbeta CDR3 rearrangement. Productive Simpson clonality was computed per sample as the square root of Simpson's diversity index over productive rearrangements. TCRdb holds this immuneACCESS table with in-frame rearrangements only. Some clones are missing; in checked studies, unresolved V genes explain under half, and the rest has no known cause. That table furnishes V, J and clone size, whereas the DNA furnished D and trimming. The sample table contains some 250,000 clones; only one count was recorded for around 81% of them. The ten top clones hold around 3% of the sample.

Study-level results and caveats: How much clinical and demographic metadata was included differed by source and by participant, and the metadata was provided uncurated.

The chain was built from TRBV5-6 and TRBJ1-6; 10 junctional bases match TRBD1. The sequenced sample was peripheral blood. This receptor was identified in a woman aged 60-70 years with active or convalescent COVID-19. CDR3 loop: CASSLGGQGISPLHF. The DNA reads TGTGCCAGCAGCTTGGGGGGACAGGGGATATCACCCCTCCACTTT.